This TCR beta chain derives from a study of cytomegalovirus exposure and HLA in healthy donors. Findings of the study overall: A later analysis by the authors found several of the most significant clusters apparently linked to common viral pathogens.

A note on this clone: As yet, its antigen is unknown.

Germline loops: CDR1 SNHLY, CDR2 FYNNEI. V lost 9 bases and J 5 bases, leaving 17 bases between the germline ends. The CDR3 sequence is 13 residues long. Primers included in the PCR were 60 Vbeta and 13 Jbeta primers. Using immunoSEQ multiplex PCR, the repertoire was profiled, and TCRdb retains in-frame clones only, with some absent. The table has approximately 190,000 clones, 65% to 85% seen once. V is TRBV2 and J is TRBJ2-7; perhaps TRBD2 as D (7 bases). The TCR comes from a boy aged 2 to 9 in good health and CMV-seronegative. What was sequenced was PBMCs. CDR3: CASLGGAAHEQYF. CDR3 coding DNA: TGTGCCAGTTTAGGGGGGGCTGCCCACGAGCAGTACTTC. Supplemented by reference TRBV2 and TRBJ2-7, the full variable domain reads EPEVTQTPSHQVTQMGQEVILRCVPISNHLYFYWYRQILGQKVEFLVSFYNNEISEKSEIFDDQFSVERPDGSNFTLKIRSTKLEDSAMYFCASLGGAAHEQYFGPGTRLTVT.